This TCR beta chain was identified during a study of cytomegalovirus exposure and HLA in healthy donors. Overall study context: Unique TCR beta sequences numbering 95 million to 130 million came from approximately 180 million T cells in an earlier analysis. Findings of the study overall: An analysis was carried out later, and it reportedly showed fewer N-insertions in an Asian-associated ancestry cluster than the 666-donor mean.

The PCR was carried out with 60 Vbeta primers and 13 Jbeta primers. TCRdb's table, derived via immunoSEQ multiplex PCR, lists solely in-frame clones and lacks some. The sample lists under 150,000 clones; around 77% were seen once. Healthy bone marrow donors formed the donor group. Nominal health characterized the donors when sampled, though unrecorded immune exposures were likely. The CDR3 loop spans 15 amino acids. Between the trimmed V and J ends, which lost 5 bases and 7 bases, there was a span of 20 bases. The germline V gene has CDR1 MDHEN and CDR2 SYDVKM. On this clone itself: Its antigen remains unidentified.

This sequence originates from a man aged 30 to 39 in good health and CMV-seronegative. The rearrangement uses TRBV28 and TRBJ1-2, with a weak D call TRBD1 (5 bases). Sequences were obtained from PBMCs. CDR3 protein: CASSPLSGGSTGYTF. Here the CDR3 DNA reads TGTGCCAGCAGTCCCCTCTCCGGGGGGTCGACTGGCTACACCTTC.